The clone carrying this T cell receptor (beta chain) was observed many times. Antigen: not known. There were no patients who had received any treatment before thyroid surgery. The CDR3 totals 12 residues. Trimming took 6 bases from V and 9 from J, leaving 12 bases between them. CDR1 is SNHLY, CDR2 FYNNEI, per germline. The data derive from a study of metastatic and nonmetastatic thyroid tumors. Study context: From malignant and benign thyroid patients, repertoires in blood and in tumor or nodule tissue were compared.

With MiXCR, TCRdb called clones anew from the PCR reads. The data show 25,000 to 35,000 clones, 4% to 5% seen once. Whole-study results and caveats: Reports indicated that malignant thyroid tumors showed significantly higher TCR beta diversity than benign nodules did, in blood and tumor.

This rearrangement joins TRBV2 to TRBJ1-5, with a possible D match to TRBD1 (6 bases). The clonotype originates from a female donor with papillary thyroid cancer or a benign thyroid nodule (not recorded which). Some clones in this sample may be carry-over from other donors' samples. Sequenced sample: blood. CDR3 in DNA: TGTGCCAGCAGGGGTACAGGGACGCCCCAGCATTTT. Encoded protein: CASRGTGTPQHF.